The T cell receptor (beta chain) under discussion was sequenced for a study of blood T cell repertoires in COVID-19. Study details: Material from acute and convalescent COVID-19 was sourced from the United States, Italy and Spain.

The CDR3 sequence is 15 residues long. Germline CDR1 SGHNT, CDR2 YYREEE (reference sequence). The V gene end was trimmed by 0 bases and the J gene end by 0 bases; junction bases not matched to a gene: 3. In the original analysis: Reference gene primer amplification gave nucleated cell count estimates. Sequencing used immunoSEQ multiplex PCR; TCRdb keeps in-frame clones, though not all of them. The V and J calls and clone size are taken from that table; D and trimming were inferred from the DNA. The sample contains some 74,000 clones, more than 80% of which appear only once. The sample comprised peripheral blood. This receptor was obtained from a woman at least 80 years old with active or convalescent COVID-19. This chain joins TRBV5-4 and TRBJ2-7, with 7 bases that match TRBD1. This CDR3 is CASSLGRTGSYEQYF. The CDR3 DNA reads as TGTGCCAGCAGCTTGGGAAGGACAGGCTCCTACGAGCAGTACTTC.